What follows are 24 T cell receptor beta chains derived from one specimen sequenced in a study of CD8+ T cells in alopecia areata. Treatment denoted: oral pan-JAK inhibitor, 5-10 mg twice daily. Researchers gathered lesional scalp punch biopsies and peripheral blood from patients with alopecia areata. Reverse transcription of extracted RNA yielded cDNA, which provided the sequencing template. The repertoire was sequenced with immunoSEQ multiplex PCR; TCRdb's copy has only in-frame clones and lacks some. The sample yields a few thousand clones, around 69% seen once. The sample here was skin, taken at week 24, from a patient treated with tofacitinib. The receptors here all came from a human donor with alopecia areata.

The chain couples TRBV6-6 to TRBJ1-3, with 7 bases identical to TRBD1. The CDR3 is 13 amino acids. Per germline, CDR1 MNHNY and CDR2 SVGAGI (reference sequence). Germline trimming cut 6 bases from V and 8 bases from J; bases unmatched to any gene: 7. For the CDR3, the DNA is TGTGCCAGCAGAAACAGGGGACGGGACACCATATATTTT. Protein: CASRNRGRDTIYF.

The chain recombines TRBV6-5 with TRBJ2-5; 7 nucleotides agree with TRBD1. Germline-derived CDR1 and CDR2 are MNHEY and SVGAGI. CDR3 length: 13 residues. After removal of 6 bases from V and 9 bases from J, the junction contained 10 bases not matched to a gene. The CDR3 sequence: CASRETGMAAQYF. In nucleotides, the CDR3 is TGTGCCAGCAGGGAGACAGGGATGGCGGCCCAGTACTTC.

This chain joins TRBV11-2 and TRBJ2-3; 7 bases match TRBD1. Germline V gives CDR1 SGHAT, CDR2 FQNNGV. V shed 0 bases, J shed 8 bases, and the junction held 2 bases outside the gene matches. This CDR3 comprises 13 residues. CDR3 bases: TGTGCCAGCAGCTTAGATCCAGGGGGTACGCAGTATTTT. It encodes CASSLDPGGTQYF.

This clone was recorded a few times. The chain carries TRBV6-6 and TRBJ1-1; D unresolved. V lost 6 bases, J lost 4 bases, and 12 bases lay in between. This CDR3 comprises 13 residues. The germline gives CDR1 MNHNY, CDR2 SVGAGI (reference sequence). The CDR3 coding sequence is TGTGCCAGCAGAAGAGGGTTGGGCACTGAAGCTTTCTTT. It encodes CASRRGLGTEAFF.

The chain joins TRBV10-3 to TRBJ2-2, with 8 bases identical to TRBD1. The CDR3 covers 17 residues. V lost 7 bases and J lost 4; bases outside the gene matches: 14. From germline, CDR1 is ENHRY and CDR2 SYGVKD. The CDR3 region is CAINSLPDRGFTGELFF. DNA of the CDR3: TGTGCCATCAATTCCCTCCCCGACAGGGGTTTCACCGGGGAGCTGTTTTTT.

The chain combines TRBV19 with TRBJ1-5; D unresolved. Germline values: CDR1 LNHDA, CDR2 SQIVND (reference sequence). This CDR3 has 14 residues. V shed 5 bases and J shed 3 bases, with 11 bases lying between them. CDR3 residues: CASSAREFNQPQHF. The CDR3 region has the DNA TGTGCCAGTAGTGCCCGAGAATTCAATCAGCCCCAGCATTTT.

This clone was counted between two and nine times. The chain recombines TRBV2 with TRBJ1-5; 7 bases map to TRBD1. Germline CDR1 SNHLY, CDR2 FYNNEI. V shed 5 bases, J shed 9 bases, and the junction held 10 bases outside the gene matches. The CDR3 length is 14 residues. CDR3 DNA: TGTGCCAGCAGTCCCGGACAGGCCCCCCGGCCCCAGCATTTT. Its translation: CASSPGQAPRPQHF.

The chain carries TRBV11-1 and TRBJ2-7; unclear D gene. Germline V gene data show CDR1 as SGHAT and CDR2 as FQDESV (reference sequence). V lost 2 bases to trimming and J lost 4 bases, with 6 bases between them. CDR3 length: 12 amino acids. Here the CDR3 reads CASSLIAYEQYF. The CDR3 DNA reads as TGTGCCAGCAGCTTAATCGCATACGAGCAGTACTTC.

The J gene is TRBJ2-7, the V gene TRBV2; unclear D gene. Per the germline V gene, CDR1 is SNHLY and CDR2 is FYNNEI. The ends were cut back, 0 bases at V and 3 bases at J, with 9 bases in the middle. The CDR3 has 14 amino acids. The CDR3 DNA follows: TGTGCCAGCAGTGAAGCGTGGAACGGCTACGAGCAGTACTTC. It encodes CASSEAWNGYEQYF.

The sample holds a few counts of this clone. One end of the junction is discordant with germline, which a read error may explain. This chain connects TRBV2 to TRBJ1-2, with 8 bases lining up with TRBD1. The CDR3 extends over 11 amino acids. The germline CDR1 and CDR2 sequences are SNHLY and FYNNEI. CDR3 DNA: TGTGCCAGCAGTGCTACAGGGGGGCTCCCCTTC. Amino acids: CASSATGGLPF.

The J gene is TRBJ2-1, the V gene TRBV5-1; D may be TRBD1 (5 bases). From germline, CDR1 is SGHRS and CDR2 YFSETQ. The CDR3 runs 15 residues. V lost 2 bases and J lost 4, with 13 bases in between. CDR3 loop: CASSFRVLQYNEQFF. CDR3 in DNA: TGCGCCAGCAGCTTCAGGGTTTTACAGTACAATGAGCAGTTCTTC.

V gene TRBV5-4 combines with J gene TRBJ2-7; D gene unclear. Per the germline V gene, CDR1 is SGHNT and CDR2 is YYREEE (reference sequence). This CDR3 has 13 residues. V lost 0 bases to trimming and J lost 2 bases, with 6 bases between them. Here the CDR3 DNA reads TGTGCCAGCAGCTTGGCAGGAACCTACGAGCAGTACTTC. It translates to CASSLAGTYEQYF. The full variable domain, rest sourced from reference TRBV5-4 and TRBJ2-7, is ETGVTQSPTHLIKTRGQQVTLRCSSQSGHNTVSWYQQALGQGPQFIFQYYREEENGRGNFPPRFSGLQFPNYSSELNVNALELDDSALYLCASSLAGTYEQYFGPGTRLTVT.

This clone was found once. The V gene is TRBV7-2, the J gene TRBJ1-1, with D maybe TRBD1 (5 bases). In germline, CDR1 is SGHTA, CDR2 FQGNSA. This CDR3 has 18 amino acids. V gave up 1 base and J gave up 3 bases, with 21 bases separating them. The CDR3 reads CASSLEVSWGDSHTEAFF. The CDR3, as DNA: TGTGCCAGCAGCTTAGAAGTGAGTTGGGGGGACTCTCACACTGAAGCTTTCTTT. The full variable domain, completed using reference TRBV7-2 and TRBJ1-1, is GAGVSQSPSNKVTEKGKDVELRCDPISGHTALYWYRQSLGQGLEFLIYFQGNSAPDKSGLPSDRFSAERTGGSVSTLTIQRTQQEDSAVYLCASSLEVSWGDSHTEAFFGQGTRLTVV.

For this clone: Within the sample, other DNA sequences also encode this same CDR3. This rearrangement joins TRBV7-2 to TRBJ2-6; D is unresolved. Trimming took off 4 bases at V and 2 bases at J, with 0 bases between the two ends. The length of the CDR3 is 12 residues. Germline V CDR1 and CDR2: SGHTA, FQGNSA. Written as DNA, the CDR3 is TGTGCCAGCAGCTCTGGGGCCAACGTCCTGACTTTC. It yields the protein CASSSGANVLTF.

V usage is TRBV18 and J usage is TRBJ1-5; D perhaps matches TRBD1 (6 bases). The CDR3 runs to 15 residues. V lost 5 bases, J lost 2 bases, and 13 bases lay in between. Germline values: CDR1 KGHSH, CDR2 LQKENI. CDR3 coding DNA: TGTGCCAGCTCATCCAGGGGTGAGGGCAATCAGCCCCAGCATTTT. Translating gives CASSSRGEGNQPQHF.

The CDR3 region is CSAAAEWGEKLFF. In nucleotides, the CDR3 is TGCAGCGCAGCCGCTGAGTGGGGTGAAAAACTGTTTTTT. The chain couples TRBV29-1 to TRBJ1-4; no firm D call. The germline gives CDR1 SQVTM, CDR2 ANQGSEA. V gave up 7 bases and J gave up 7 bases, with 16 bases separating them. The CDR3 length is 13 residues. Based on the CDR3 plus reference TRBV29-1 and TRBJ1-4, the full variable domain is SAVISQKPSRDICQRGTSLTIQCQVDSQVTMMFWYRQQPGQSLTLIATANQGSEATYESGFVIDKFPISRPNLTFSTLTVSNMSPEDSSIYLCSAAAEWGEKLFFGSGTQLSVL.

V gene TRBV11-2 combines with J gene TRBJ2-1; D perhaps matches TRBD1 (5 bases). Trimming shortened V by 3 bases and J by 0 bases, and 6 bases separated the two germline ends. CDR1 is SGHAT and CDR2 is FQNNGV in the germline V gene. CDR3 size: 14 residues. The CDR3 region is CASSFQGSYNEQFF. The DNA for the CDR3 is TGTGCCAGCAGCTTCCAGGGCTCCTACAATGAGCAGTTCTTC. The complete variable domain, with remaining parts taken from reference TRBV11-2 and TRBJ2-1, reads EAGVAQSPRYKIIEKRQSVAFWCNPISGHATLYWYQQILGQGPKLLIQFQNNGVVDDSQLPKDRFSAERLKGVDSTLKIQPAKLEDSAVYLCASSFQGSYNEQFFGPGTRLTVL.

The chain couples TRBV4-2 to TRBJ1-1; D may be TRBD1 (5 bases). Deletions cut 0 bases from V and 4 bases from J, with 15 bases between. Germline-derived CDR1 and CDR2 are LGHNA and YNFKEQ. The CDR3 loop spans 16 amino acids. The CDR3 loop reads CASSQEGASLRTEAFF. DNA of the CDR3: TGTGCCAGCAGCCAAGAAGGGGCCAGTTTGCGCACTGAAGCTTTCTTT.

The chain combines TRBV5-1 with TRBJ2-7; 8 bases agree with TRBD2. V trimming: 0 bases; J trimming: 6 bases; junction bases outside the gene matches: 5. From germline, CDR1 is SGHRS and CDR2 YFSETQ. There are 14 residues in the CDR3. Here the CDR3 DNA reads TGCGCCAGCAGCTTGGTAGCGGGATCCGTCGAGCAGTACTTC. It translates to CASSLVAGSVEQYF. Full variable domain (rest looked up from reference TRBV5-1 and TRBJ2-7): KAGVTQTPRYLIKTRGQQVTLSCSPISGHRSVSWYQQTPGQGLQFLFEYFSETQRNKGNFPGRFSGRQFSNSRSEMNVSTLELGDSALYLCASSLVAGSVEQYFGPGTRLTVT.

The chain links TRBV11-2 to TRBJ2-2; D gene unclear. CDR3 size: 12 residues. Germline V lookup: CDR1 SGHAT, CDR2 FQNNGV. Trimming shortened V by 6 bases and J by 6 bases, and 8 bases separated the two germline ends. DNA of the CDR3: TGTGCCAGCAGTCCACCATCCGGGGAGCTGTTTTTT. Protein sequence: CASSPPSGELFF.

The chain is built from TRBV29-1 and TRBJ1-1; no clear D. This CDR3 has 13 amino acids. The germline gives CDR1 SQVTM, CDR2 ANQGSEA. The V end lost 7 bases, the J end lost 1 base, and 13 bases lay between the germline ends. CDR3 coding DNA: TGCAGCGGGGCTGGTGGCAGGAACACTGAAGCTTTCTTT. It specifies CSGAGGRNTEAFF.

This clone has a single count. CDR3 protein: CAWKAGGRMTQYF. The CDR3 DNA reads as TGTGCCTGGAAAGCGGGGGGGCGGATGACCCAGTACTTC. This chain connects TRBV30 to TRBJ2-5; the match to TRBD2 covers 10 bases. Germline-derived CDR1 and CDR2 are GTSNPN and SVGIG (reference sequence). Trimming took 4 bases from V and 7 from J; bases not matched to a gene: 6. CDR3 length: 13 amino acids.

This clone has just one count. V and J are TRBV11-2 and TRBJ2-1, with D possibly called TRBD1 or TRBD2 (5 bases each). Per the germline V gene, CDR1 is SGHAT and CDR2 is FQNNGV. The CDR3 consists of 14 residues. Trimming removed 5 bases at V and 8 bases at J, with 16 bases between. CDR3 in DNA: TGTGCCAGCAGCGTCCGAGGGGCGGTCGATGAGCAGTTCTTC. The encoded protein is CASSVRGAVDEQFF.

The chain carries TRBV5-4 and TRBJ2-3; possible D gene TRBD2, 7 bases. The V and J ends lost 4 bases and 5 bases respectively, with 20 bases between them. Germline loops: CDR1 SGHNT, CDR2 YYREEE (reference sequence). The CDR3 spans 16 residues. CDR3 sequence (DNA): TGTGCCAGCAGCCGAGAGGGGGGGCGCTATTTAGATACGCAGTATTTT. Translating it yields CASSREGGRYLDTQYF.